The 32 T cell receptor beta chains in this list originate from one sample, sequenced in a study of T cells in Graves' hyperthyroidism and ophthalmopathy. TCR beta CDR3 region amplification was performed from RNA transcripts. An initial round of RT-PCR targeting the TCR CDR3 relied on the HTBI primer set. TCRdb processed the multiplex PCR reads anew with MiXCR; each CDR3 protein has one entry. Among hundreds of thousands of distinct CDR3 sequences listed, roughly 40% were seen once. Sequenced material: blood. The receptors here all came from a man between 18 and 35 years old with Graves' hyperthyroidism.

About this clonotype itself: With a much larger clone just one base away, this may be a read error. The V call is TRBV2, the J call TRBJ2-5; D not resolved. Germline V gives CDR1 SNHLY, CDR2 FYNNEI. The CDR3 runs 12 residues. CDR3 bases: TGTGCCAGCAGGTCCGATTCGGAGACCCGGTACTTC. Residues: CASRSDSETRYF. Full variable domain (outside the CDR3, taken from reference TRBV2 and TRBJ2-5): EPEVTQTPSHQVTQMGQEVILRCVPISNHLYFYWYRQILGQKVEFLVSFYNNEISEKSEIFDDQFSVERPDGSNFTLKIRSTKLEDSAMYFCASRSDSETRYFGPGTRLLVL.

In this sample, this clonotype turned up many times. The V call is TRBV5-6, the J call TRBJ1-4; TRBD1 aligns across 7 bases. The CDR3 is 14 residues long. Per the germline V gene, CDR1 is SGHDT and CDR2 is YYEEEE. The V segment lost 4 bases and the J segment 4 bases; nucleotides outside the gene matches: 4. The CDR3 spells CASSPTGVNEKLFF. For the CDR3, the DNA is TGTGCCAGCAGCCCCACAGGGGTTAATGAAAAACTGTTTTTT.

The chain joins TRBV20-1 to TRBJ2-7; a possible D gene is TRBD1 (5 bases). The germline V gene encodes CDR1 DFQATT and CDR2 SNEGSKA (reference sequence). The V end lost 2 bases, the J end lost 4 bases, and 12 bases lay between the germline ends. This CDR3 contains 13 residues. The CDR3 bases are TGCAGTGCTAGACTAGGGGCTCAGTACGAGCAGTACTTC. Residues: CSARLGAQYEQYF.

V gene TRBV7-9 combines with J gene TRBJ1-6; D not resolved. The CDR3 spans 9 residues. Germline V lookup: CDR1 SEHNR, CDR2 FQNEAQ (reference sequence). The V and J ends lost 4 bases and 18 bases respectively, with 7 bases between them. In DNA form, the CDR3 reads TGTGCCAGCAGCTCCACCCCCCACTTT. Encoded protein: CASSSTPHF.

This clonotype was recorded once. The rearrangement joins TRBV7-9 to TRBJ1-2, with TRBD1 as a possible D gene (5 bases). Trimming cost V 5 bases and J 12 bases, with 19 bases left between them. The germline gives CDR1 SEHNR, CDR2 FQNEAQ (reference sequence). This CDR3 comprises 13 residues. The CDR3 region has the DNA TGTGCCAGCAGCCAGAAAGGGACTGCTGGAAACACCTTC. As protein: CASSQKGTAGNTF.

This clonotype has a count of ten or more. V gene TRBV19 combines with J gene TRBJ2-5; perhaps TRBD1 as D (6 bases). Germline V gene lookup returns CDR1 LNHDA and CDR2 SQIVND (reference sequence). The CDR3 loop spans 12 amino acids. V lost 5 bases to trimming and J lost 7 bases, with 11 bases between them. CDR3 DNA: TGTGCCAGTAGTCTCGGACAGTTGACCCAGTACTTC. It encodes CASSLGQLTQYF.

At least ten counts were recorded for this clonotype. The chain links TRBV7-6 to TRBJ1-6; the D is unclear. The CDR3 is made up of 12 amino acids. The germline V and J ends were trimmed by 4 bases and 6 bases, with 4 bases remaining between them. Germline V gene data show CDR1 as SGHVS and CDR2 as FNYEAQ. The CDR3 sequence is CASSSLNSPLHF. CDR3 nucleotides: TGTGCCAGCAGCTCCCTTAATTCACCCCTCCACTTT.

The chain combines TRBV6-5 with TRBJ1-2; 7 bases map to TRBD1. Germline loops: CDR1 MNHEY, CDR2 SVGAGI. The CDR3 has 14 residues. The trim removed 5 bases at V and 5 bases at J, leaving 8 bases unmatched. The CDR3 sequence: CASSPPGTAYGYTF. The CDR3 nucleotides are TGTGCCAGCAGTCCCCCCGGGACAGCTTATGGCTACACCTTC.

This clonotype occurred a few times. The chain uses TRBV5-1 and TRBJ2-7, with D unclear. The CDR3 spans 18 residues. Germline V gene sequence: CDR1 SGHRS, CDR2 YFSETQ. V shed 4 bases and J shed 0 bases, with 23 bases lying between them. The CDR3 protein is CASSRNSPPIDFSYEQYF. Written as DNA, the CDR3 is TGCGCCAGCAGCCGCAATTCCCCTCCTATTGACTTCTCCTACGAGCAGTACTTC.

This clonotype was observed at least ten times. The rearrangement links TRBV29-1 to TRBJ1-1; maybe TRBD1 (5 bases). Germline-derived CDR1 and CDR2 are SQVTM and ANQGSEA. The CDR3 sequence is 14 residues long. Trimming took off 7 bases at V and 0 bases at J, with 15 bases between the two ends. CDR3 in DNA: TGCAGCGGCAGGGAGGGGATTATGAACACTGAAGCTTTCTTT. Translating it yields CSGREGIMNTEAFF.

V usage is TRBV19 and J usage is TRBJ2-3; 7 bases agree with TRBD1. The germline V gene has CDR1 LNHDA and CDR2 SQIVND (reference sequence). V was pared by 7 bases and J by 1 base, with 5 bases of the junction left unmatched. This CDR3 contains 14 residues. The CDR3 coding sequence is TGTGCCAGTAAGGACAGGTCTCGCACAGATACGCAGTATTTT. The encoded protein is CASKDRSRTDTQYF. Complete variable domain (other parts from reference TRBV19 and TRBJ2-3): DGGITQSPKYLFRKEGQNVTLSCEQNLNHDAMYWYRQDPGQGLRLIYYSQIVNDFQKGDIAEGYSVSREKKESFPLTVTSAQKNPTAFYLCASKDRSRTDTQYFGPGTRLTVL.

The chain couples TRBV2 to TRBJ1-2; 7 bases line up with TRBD1. Germline V gene sequence: CDR1 SNHLY, CDR2 FYNNEI. The V segment lost 10 bases and the J segment 4 bases; nucleotides outside the gene matches: 6. CDR3 length: 12 residues. CDR3 residues: CATRDSIYGYTF. CDR3 sequence (DNA): TGTGCCACCCGGGACAGTATCTATGGCTACACCTTC.

This clonotype was found a few times. V is TRBV20-1 and J is TRBJ2-7; tentatively, D is TRBD2 (6 bases). V was pared by 0 bases and J by 0 bases, with 12 bases between. Germline CDR1 and CDR2: DFQATT and SNEGSKA (reference sequence). CDR3 length: 15 amino acids. The CDR3 sequence is CSARDGRRSSYEQYF. The CDR3 DNA follows: TGCAGTGCTAGAGATGGGAGGCGGTCCTCCTACGAGCAGTACTTC.

The V gene is TRBV25-1, the J gene TRBJ2-7; 11 positions match TRBD2. This CDR3 has 16 amino acids. Germline V lookup: CDR1 MGHDK, CDR2 SYGVNS. V lost 6 bases and J lost 0; bases outside the gene matches: 7. In nucleotides, the CDR3 is TGTGCCAGCAGCCCACCCGGACTAGCGGGCTCCTACGAGCAGTACTTC. As protein: CASSPPGLAGSYEQYF.

The chain has TRBV10-2 and TRBJ1-1, with TRBD1 identical over 10 bases. The V gene end was trimmed by 6 bases and the J gene end by 10 bases; junction bases not matched to a gene: 8. CDR1 is WSHSY and CDR2 is SAAADI in the germline V gene. This CDR3 is built from 13 residues. The CDR3 DNA is TGCGCCAGCAGGGGGGGGGGGGACAGGGGAGCTTTCTTT. Its protein is CASRGGGDRGAFF.

The chain couples TRBV20-1 to TRBJ2-7; no definite D call. The germline CDR1 and CDR2 sequences are DFQATT and SNEGSKA (reference sequence). V lost 6 bases, J lost 2 bases, and 14 bases lay in between. The CDR3 totals 13 residues. DNA for the CDR3: TGCAGTGCCCAAAACTATAAGACCTACGAGCAGTACTTC. The encoded protein is CSAQNYKTYEQYF.

This clonotype was seen a few times. The V gene is TRBV9, the J gene TRBJ1-1; D remains unclear. V gave up 2 bases and J gave up 1 base, with 12 bases separating them. CDR1 is SGDLS, CDR2 YYNGEE, per germline. The CDR3 extends over 15 amino acids. The CDR3 sequence is CASSVLGSWNTEAFF. CDR3 DNA: TGTGCCAGCAGCGTTCTTGGCTCATGGAACACTGAAGCTTTCTTT.

V usage is TRBV10-3 and J usage is TRBJ1-3, with D uncertain. Germline V gene lookup returns CDR1 ENHRY and CDR2 SYGVKD. CDR3 size: 11 residues. V was shortened by 10 bases and J by 7 bases, with 11 bases between the two germline ends. CDR3 nucleotides: TGTGCCAGCATTGCGGGGAACACCATATATTTT. Residues: CASIAGNTIYF.

The chain joins TRBV7-9 to TRBJ1-1, with D unresolved. The CDR3 has 15 residues. CDR1 is SEHNR, CDR2 FQNEAQ, per germline (reference sequence). V gave up 4 bases and J gave up 11 bases, with 23 bases separating them. The CDR3 reads CASSSVATTGPRAFF. DNA of the CDR3: TGTGCCAGCAGCTCCGTAGCCACCACGGGCCCAAGGGCTTTCTTT.

The chain joins TRBV11-2 to TRBJ2-7; D might be TRBD2 (6 bases). CDR3 length equals 14 residues. The V gene lost 5 bases and the J gene lost 3 bases, with 14 bases spanning the gap. Germline V CDR1 and CDR2: SGHAT, FQNNGV. The CDR3, as DNA: TGTGCCAGCAGCCCGAAGGTGGGGGGCTACGAGCAGTACTTC. It codes for CASSPKVGGYEQYF.

This clonotype was counted between two and nine times. The chain links TRBV11-2 to TRBJ1-1, with D hard to call. The CDR3 length is 13 residues. The V end was cut by 5 bases, the J end by 3 bases, with 10 bases between. Germline V gene data show CDR1 as SGHAT and CDR2 as FQNNGV. The CDR3 sequence: CASSPREYTEAFF. Written as DNA, the CDR3 is TGTGCCAGCAGCCCTCGGGAGTACACTGAAGCTTTCTTT.

This clonotype came up a few times. V and J are TRBV4-3 and TRBJ1-1; D perhaps matches TRBD1 (5 bases). Germline V CDR1 and CDR2: LGHNA, YSLEER. The CDR3 consists of 15 residues. Trimming cost V 4 bases and J 1 base, with 13 bases left between them. The CDR3 region has the DNA TGCGCCAGCAGCCGTCAGTGGGGCGGGAACACTGAAGCTTTCTTT. This sequence encodes CASSRQWGGNTEAFF.

This clonotype has only a few counts. The chain joins TRBV9 to TRBJ2-7; D may be TRBD1 or TRBD2 (7 bases each). The CDR3 consists of 15 residues. The V end lost 4 bases, the J end lost 0 bases, and 14 bases lay between the germline ends. Germline CDR1 reads SGDLS; CDR2 reads YYNGEE. In DNA, the CDR3 is TGTGCCAGCAGCCACGGGGGGACAGTCTCCTACGAGCAGTACTTC. It specifies CASSHGGTVSYEQYF.

This clonotype was seen ten or more times. DNA for the CDR3: TGTGCCAGCGATGAGAACAGGGGAAAGACCCAGTACTTC. Its translation is CASDENRGKTQYF. The genes are TRBV7-6 and TRBJ2-5; the match to TRBD1 covers 7 bases. The CDR3 is made up of 13 amino acids. Per the germline V gene, CDR1 is SGHVS and CDR2 is FNYEAQ. V shed 8 bases, J shed 6 bases, and the junction held 9 bases outside the gene matches.

This sequence joins TRBV5-5 and TRBJ1-4; no clear D gene. The V gene's germline CDR1 is SGHKS and CDR2 YYEKEE (reference sequence). Deletions cut 1 base from V and 3 bases from J, with 16 bases between. The CDR3 is 17 residues long. The CDR3 DNA is TGTGCCAGCAGCTTGTTGAGTATGGAGTCTGCTAATGAAAAACTGTTTTTT. Its translation is CASSLLSMESANEKLFF.

This clonotype was counted a few times. The chain couples TRBV7-9 to TRBJ1-5; TRBD1 aligns across 7 bases. Germline V gene lookup returns CDR1 SEHNR and CDR2 FQNEAQ (reference sequence). The CDR3 consists of 16 residues. V gave up 6 bases and J gave up 0 bases; unmatched junction bases: 8. The CDR3 sequence: CASRPDRDYSNQPQHF. The CDR3, as DNA: TGTGCCAGCAGGCCAGACAGGGATTATAGCAATCAGCCCCAGCATTTT.

For this clonotype: It is likely a read error, because the conserved phenylalanine at the end of the CDR3 is missing. V and J are TRBV7-9 and TRBJ2-7; no definite D call. This CDR3 region has 13 residues. Trimming left V 3 bases short and J 0 bases short, with 6 bases between. Germline-derived CDR1 and CDR2 are SEHNR and FQNEAQ (reference sequence). This CDR3 is CASSFPHSYEQYL. For the CDR3, the DNA is TGTGCCAGCAGCTTCCCACACTCCTACGAGCAGTACCTC.

This clonotype was observed a few times. The rearrangement uses TRBV10-3 and TRBJ2-2, with D tentatively TRBD2 (6 bases). Trimming took off 0 bases at V and 4 bases at J, with 6 bases between the two ends. Germline CDR1 is ENHRY and CDR2 is SYGVKD. CDR3 length equals 14 residues. This CDR3 is CAISESAGTGELFF. CDR3 bases: TGTGCCATCAGTGAGTCAGCGGGCACCGGGGAGCTGTTTTTT.

This clonotype was observed a few times. The chain recombines TRBV7-3 with TRBJ2-2; D gene uncertain. The CDR3 consists of 14 residues. Trimming cost V 4 bases and J 0 bases, with 6 bases left between them. The germline V gene has CDR1 SGHTA and CDR2 FQGTGA. CDR3 in amino acids: CASSSTPNTGELFF. CDR3 coding DNA: TGTGCCAGCAGCTCTACACCGAACACCGGGGAGCTGTTTTTT.

A few counts support this clonotype. V usage is TRBV7-2 and J usage is TRBJ2-7; 7 bases are a match to TRBD2. Germline V gives CDR1 SGHTA, CDR2 FQGNSA. This CDR3 is 16 amino acids long. Losses at the gene ends were 2 bases for V and 5 bases for J; bases not matched to a gene: 12. Here the CDR3 reads CASSLYLAGVAHEQYF. CDR3 DNA: TGTGCCAGCAGCTTATACTTGGCGGGAGTGGCCCACGAGCAGTACTTC.

This clonotype was counted ten times or more. V and J are TRBV4-1 and TRBJ1-2, with D possibly matching TRBD1 (5 bases). This CDR3 has 12 residues. Per germline, CDR1 MGHRA and CDR2 YSYEKL. The germline V and J ends were trimmed by 0 bases and 13 bases, with 12 bases remaining between them. The chain's CDR3 is CASSQDGAGSTF. The CDR3 region has the DNA TGCGCCAGCAGCCAAGATGGGGCAGGGAGCACCTTC.

The CDR3 nucleotides read TGCAGCAAGTTTCAAGGCAATCAGCCCCAGCATTTT. Translation: CSKFQGNQPQHF. V usage is TRBV29-1 and J usage is TRBJ1-5; D unresolved. The CDR3 covers 12 residues. Per germline, CDR1 SQVTM and CDR2 ANQGSEA. V gave up 8 bases and J gave up 2 bases, with 10 bases separating them.